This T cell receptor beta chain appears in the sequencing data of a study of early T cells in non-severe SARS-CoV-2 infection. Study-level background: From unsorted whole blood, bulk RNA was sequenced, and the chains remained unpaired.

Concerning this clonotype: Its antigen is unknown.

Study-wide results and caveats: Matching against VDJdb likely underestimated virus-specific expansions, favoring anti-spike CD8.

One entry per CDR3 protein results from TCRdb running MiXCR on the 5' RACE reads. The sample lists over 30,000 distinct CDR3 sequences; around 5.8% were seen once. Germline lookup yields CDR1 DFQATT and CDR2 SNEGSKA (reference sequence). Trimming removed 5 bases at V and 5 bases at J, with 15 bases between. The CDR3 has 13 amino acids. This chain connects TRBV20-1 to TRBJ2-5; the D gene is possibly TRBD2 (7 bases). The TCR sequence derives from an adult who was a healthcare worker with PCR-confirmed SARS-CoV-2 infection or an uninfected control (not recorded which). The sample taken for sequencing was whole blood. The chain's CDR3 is CSAPRGAGETQYF. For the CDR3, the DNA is TGCAGTGCTCCTCGGGGGGCCGGCGAGACCCAGTACTTC.